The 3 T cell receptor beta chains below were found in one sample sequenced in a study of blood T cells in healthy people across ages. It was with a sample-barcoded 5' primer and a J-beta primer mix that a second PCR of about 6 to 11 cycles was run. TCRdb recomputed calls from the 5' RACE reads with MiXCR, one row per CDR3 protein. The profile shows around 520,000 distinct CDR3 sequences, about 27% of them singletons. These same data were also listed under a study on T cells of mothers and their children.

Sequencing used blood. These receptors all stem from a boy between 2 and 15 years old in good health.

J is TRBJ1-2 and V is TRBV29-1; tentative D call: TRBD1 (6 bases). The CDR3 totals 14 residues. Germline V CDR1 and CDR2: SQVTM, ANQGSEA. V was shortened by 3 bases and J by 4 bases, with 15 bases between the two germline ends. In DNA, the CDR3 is TGCAGCGTTGAGGCGGCAGGGGTCGGCTATGGCTACACCTTC. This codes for CSVEAAGVGYGYTF.

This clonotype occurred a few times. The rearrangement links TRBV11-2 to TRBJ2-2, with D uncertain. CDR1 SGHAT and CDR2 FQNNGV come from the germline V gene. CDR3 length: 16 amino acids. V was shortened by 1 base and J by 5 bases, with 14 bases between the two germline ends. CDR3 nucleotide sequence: TGTGCCAGCAGCTTAGGTCTTAGCTTGGGGACCGGGGAGCTGTTTTTT. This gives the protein CASSLGLSLGTGELFF.

CDR3 region: CASSYRKGTNEKLFF. The CDR3, as DNA: TGTGCCAGCAGTTACAGGAAGGGAACTAATGAAAAACTGTTTTTT. The chain links TRBV6-6 to TRBJ1-4; D is unresolved. The CDR3 length is 15 residues. Trimming stripped 2 bases from V and 1 base from J, with 8 bases between. Germline V gene lookup returns CDR1 MNHNY and CDR2 SVGAGI (reference sequence).